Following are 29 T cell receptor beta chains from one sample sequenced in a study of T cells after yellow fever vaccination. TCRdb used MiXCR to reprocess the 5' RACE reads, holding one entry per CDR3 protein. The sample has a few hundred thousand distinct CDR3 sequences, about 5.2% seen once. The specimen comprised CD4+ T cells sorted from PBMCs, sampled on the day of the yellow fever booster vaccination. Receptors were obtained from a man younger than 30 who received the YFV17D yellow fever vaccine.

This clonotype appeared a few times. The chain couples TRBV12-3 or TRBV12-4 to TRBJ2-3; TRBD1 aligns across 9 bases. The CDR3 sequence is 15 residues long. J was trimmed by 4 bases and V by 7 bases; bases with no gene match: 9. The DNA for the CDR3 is TGTGCCAGCACCTCCCCCGGGACAGGGCCAGATACGCAGTATTTT. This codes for CASTSPGTGPDTQYF.

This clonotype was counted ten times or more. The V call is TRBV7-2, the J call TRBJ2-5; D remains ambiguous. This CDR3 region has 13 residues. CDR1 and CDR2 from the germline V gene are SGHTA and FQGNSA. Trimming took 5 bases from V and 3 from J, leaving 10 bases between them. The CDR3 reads CASSRRTEETQYF. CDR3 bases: TGTGCCAGCAGCCGACGGACCGAAGAGACCCAGTACTTC. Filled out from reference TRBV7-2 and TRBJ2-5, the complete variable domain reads GAGVSQSPSNKVTEKGKDVELRCDPISGHTALYWYRQSLGQGLEFLIYFQGNSAPDKSGLPSDRFSAERTGGSVSTLTIQRTQQEDSAVYLCASSRRTEETQYFGPGTRLLVL.

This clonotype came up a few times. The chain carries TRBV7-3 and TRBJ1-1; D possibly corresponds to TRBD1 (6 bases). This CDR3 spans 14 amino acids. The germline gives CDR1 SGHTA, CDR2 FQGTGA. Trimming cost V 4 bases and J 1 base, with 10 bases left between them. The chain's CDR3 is CASSSEGGNTEAFF. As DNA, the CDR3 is TGTGCCAGCAGCTCAGAGGGGGGGAACACTGAAGCTTTCTTT.

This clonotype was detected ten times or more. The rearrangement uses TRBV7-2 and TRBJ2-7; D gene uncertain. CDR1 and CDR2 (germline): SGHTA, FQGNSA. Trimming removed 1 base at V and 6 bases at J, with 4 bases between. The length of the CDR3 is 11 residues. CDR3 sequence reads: CASSLGAEQYF. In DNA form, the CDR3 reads TGTGCCAGCAGCTTAGGAGCCGAGCAGTACTTC.

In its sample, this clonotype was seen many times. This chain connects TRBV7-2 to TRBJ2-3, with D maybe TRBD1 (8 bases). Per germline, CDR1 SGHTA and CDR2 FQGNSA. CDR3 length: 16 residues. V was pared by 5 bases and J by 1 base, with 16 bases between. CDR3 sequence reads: CASSPGGRGGTDTQYF. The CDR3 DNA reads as TGTGCCAGCAGCCCAGGGGGCCGGGGGGGCACAGATACGCAGTATTTT.

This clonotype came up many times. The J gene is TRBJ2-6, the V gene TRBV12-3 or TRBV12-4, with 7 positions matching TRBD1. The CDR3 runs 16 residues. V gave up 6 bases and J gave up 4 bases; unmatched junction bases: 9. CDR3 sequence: CASSTRGTAGANVLTF. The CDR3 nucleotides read TGTGCCAGCAGCACAAGGGGGACAGCCGGGGCCAACGTCCTGACTTTC.

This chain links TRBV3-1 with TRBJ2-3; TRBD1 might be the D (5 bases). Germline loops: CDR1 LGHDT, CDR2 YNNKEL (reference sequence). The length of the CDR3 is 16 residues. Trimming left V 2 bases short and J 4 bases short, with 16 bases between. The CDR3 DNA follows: TGTGCCAGCAGCCAATGGACAAACCATCCTGCAGATACGCAGTATTTT. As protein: CASSQWTNHPADTQYF.

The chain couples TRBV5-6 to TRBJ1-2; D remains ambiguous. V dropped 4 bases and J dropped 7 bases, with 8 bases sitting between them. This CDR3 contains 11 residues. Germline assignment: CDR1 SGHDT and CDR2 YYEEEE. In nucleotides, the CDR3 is TGTGCCAGCAGCACCAGCTTTGGCTACACCTTC. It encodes CASSTSFGYTF.

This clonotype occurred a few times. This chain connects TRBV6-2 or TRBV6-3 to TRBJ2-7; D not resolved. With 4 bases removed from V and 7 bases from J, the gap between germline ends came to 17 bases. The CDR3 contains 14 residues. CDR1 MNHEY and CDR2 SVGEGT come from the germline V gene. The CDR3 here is CASSFAGRDLEQYV. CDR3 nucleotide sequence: TGTGCCAGCAGTTTTGCCGGAAGGGATTTGGAGCAGTACGTC.

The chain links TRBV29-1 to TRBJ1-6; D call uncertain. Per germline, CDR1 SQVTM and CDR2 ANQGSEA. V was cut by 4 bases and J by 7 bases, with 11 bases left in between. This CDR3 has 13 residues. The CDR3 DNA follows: TGCAGCGTTGGGGAGGCTCGGAATTCACCCCTCCACTTT. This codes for CSVGEARNSPLHF.

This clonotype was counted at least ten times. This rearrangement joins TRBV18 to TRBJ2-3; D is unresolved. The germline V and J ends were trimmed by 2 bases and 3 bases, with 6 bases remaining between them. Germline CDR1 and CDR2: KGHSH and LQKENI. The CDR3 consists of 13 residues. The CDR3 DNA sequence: TGTGCCAGCTCACCAAGGGATACAGATACGCAGTATTTT. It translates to CASSPRDTDTQYF.

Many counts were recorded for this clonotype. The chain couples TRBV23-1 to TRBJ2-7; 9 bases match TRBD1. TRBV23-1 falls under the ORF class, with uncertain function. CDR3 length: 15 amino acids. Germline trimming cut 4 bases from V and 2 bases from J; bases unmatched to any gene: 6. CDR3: CASSLRDRDAYEQYF. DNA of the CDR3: TGCGCCAGCAGTCTCCGGGACAGGGACGCCTACGAGCAGTACTTC.

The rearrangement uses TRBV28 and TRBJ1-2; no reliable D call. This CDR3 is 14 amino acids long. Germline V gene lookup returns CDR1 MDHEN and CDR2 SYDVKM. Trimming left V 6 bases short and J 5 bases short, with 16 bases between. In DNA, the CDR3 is TGTGCCAGCAGGCCACCTCTATCAGAATATGGCTACACCTTC. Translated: CASRPPLSEYGYTF.

The CDR3 sequence is CASMTSTPYNEQFF. CDR3 in DNA: TGCGCCAGTATGACTAGTACGCCCTACAATGAGCAGTTCTTC. The V and J genes are TRBV5-1 and TRBJ2-1; a weak D match, TRBD2 (6 bases). This CDR3 has 14 residues. Between the trimmed V and J ends, which lost 8 bases and 2 bases, there was a span of 14 bases. Germline lookup yields CDR1 SGHRS and CDR2 YFSETQ.

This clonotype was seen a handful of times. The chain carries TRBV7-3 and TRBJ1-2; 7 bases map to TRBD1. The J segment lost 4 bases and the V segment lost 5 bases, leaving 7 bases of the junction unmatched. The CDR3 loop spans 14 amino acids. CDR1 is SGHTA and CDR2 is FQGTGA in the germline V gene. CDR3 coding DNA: TGTGCCAGCAGCAAAACCGGGACAGCCTATGGCTACACCTTC. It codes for CASSKTGTAYGYTF.

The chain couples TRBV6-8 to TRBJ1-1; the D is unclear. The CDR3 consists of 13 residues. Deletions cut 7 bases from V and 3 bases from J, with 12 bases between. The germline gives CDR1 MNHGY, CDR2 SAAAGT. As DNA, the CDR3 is TGTGCCAGCACCATCCGGGGAGACACTGAAGCTTTCTTT. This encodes CASTIRGDTEAFF.

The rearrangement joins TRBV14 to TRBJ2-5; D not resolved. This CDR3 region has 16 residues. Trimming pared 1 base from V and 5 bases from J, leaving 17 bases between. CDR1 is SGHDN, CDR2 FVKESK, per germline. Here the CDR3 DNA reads TGTGCCAGCAGCCAAGGACGGGCAAGAGGAGTCGAGACCCAGTACTTC. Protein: CASSQGRARGVETQYF.

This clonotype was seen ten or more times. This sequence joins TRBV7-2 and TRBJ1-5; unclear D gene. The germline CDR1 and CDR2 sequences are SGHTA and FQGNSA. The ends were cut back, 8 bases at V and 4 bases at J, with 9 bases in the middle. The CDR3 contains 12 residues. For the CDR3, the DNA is TGTGCCAGCGGGGATAATAATCAGCCCCAGCATTTT. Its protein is CASGDNNQPQHF.

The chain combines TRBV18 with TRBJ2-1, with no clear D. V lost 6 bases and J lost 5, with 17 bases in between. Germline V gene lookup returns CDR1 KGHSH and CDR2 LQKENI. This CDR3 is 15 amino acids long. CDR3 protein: CASSPAVGYNNEQFF. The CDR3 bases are TGTGCCAGCTCCCCCGCCGTCGGATACAACAATGAGCAGTTCTTC.

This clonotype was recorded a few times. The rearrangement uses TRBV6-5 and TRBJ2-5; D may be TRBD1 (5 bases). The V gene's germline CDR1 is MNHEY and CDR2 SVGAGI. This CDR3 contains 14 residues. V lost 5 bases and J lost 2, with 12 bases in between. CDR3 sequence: CASSRRQSQETQYF. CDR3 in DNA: TGTGCCAGCAGTAGAAGACAGAGTCAAGAGACCCAGTACTTC.

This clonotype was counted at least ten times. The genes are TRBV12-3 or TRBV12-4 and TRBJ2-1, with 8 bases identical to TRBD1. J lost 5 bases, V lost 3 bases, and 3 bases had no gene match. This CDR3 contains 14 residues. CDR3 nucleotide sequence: TGTGCCAGCAGTTTCAGGGGGCTCGACAATGAGCAGTTCTTC. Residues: CASSFRGLDNEQFF.

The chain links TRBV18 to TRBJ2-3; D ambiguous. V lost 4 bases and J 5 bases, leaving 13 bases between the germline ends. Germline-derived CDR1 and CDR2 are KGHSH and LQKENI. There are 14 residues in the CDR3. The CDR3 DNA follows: TGTGCCAGCTCACTGGACCGCGTCCAAGATACGCAGTATTTT. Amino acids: CASSLDRVQDTQYF.

The CDR3 nucleotides are TGTGCCAGCAGCCTCCCCACGGGGGGTCATTCACCCCTCCACTTT. Its translation: CASSLPTGGHSPLHF. The genes are TRBV7-9 and TRBJ1-6, with D possibly TRBD1 on 5 matching bases. The CDR3 consists of 15 residues. Germline CDR1 and CDR2: SEHNR and FQNEAQ (reference sequence). V was shortened by 5 bases and J by 8 bases, with 16 bases between the two germline ends.

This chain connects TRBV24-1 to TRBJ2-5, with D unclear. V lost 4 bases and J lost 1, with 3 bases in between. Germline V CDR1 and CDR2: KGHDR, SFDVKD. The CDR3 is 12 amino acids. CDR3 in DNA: TGTGCCACCAGTGACAGCCAAGAGACCCAGTACTTC. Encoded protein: CATSDSQETQYF.

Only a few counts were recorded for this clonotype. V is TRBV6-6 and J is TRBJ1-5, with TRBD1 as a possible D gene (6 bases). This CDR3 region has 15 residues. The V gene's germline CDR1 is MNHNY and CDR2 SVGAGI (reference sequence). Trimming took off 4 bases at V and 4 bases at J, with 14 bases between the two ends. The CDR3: CASSSKDRTNQPQHF. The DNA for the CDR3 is TGTGCCAGCAGTTCCAAAGACAGGACTAATCAGCCCCAGCATTTT.

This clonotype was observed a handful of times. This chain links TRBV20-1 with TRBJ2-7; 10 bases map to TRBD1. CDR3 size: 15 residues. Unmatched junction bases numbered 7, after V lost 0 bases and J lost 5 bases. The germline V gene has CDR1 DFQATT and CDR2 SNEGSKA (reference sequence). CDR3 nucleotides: TGCAGTGCTAGAGATCCGGACAGGGGGTACCACGAGCAGTACTTC. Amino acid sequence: CSARDPDRGYHEQYF.

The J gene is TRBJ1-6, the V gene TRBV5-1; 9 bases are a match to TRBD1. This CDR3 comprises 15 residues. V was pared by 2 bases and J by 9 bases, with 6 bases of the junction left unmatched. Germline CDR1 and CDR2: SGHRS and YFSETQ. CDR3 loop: CASSFRGQGVSPLHF. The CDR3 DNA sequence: TGCGCCAGCAGCTTTCGGGGACAGGGCGTTTCACCCCTCCACTTT.

DNA for the CDR3: TGTGCCAGCAGCCAAACCGGGCGGGGGGGTTTGGAGACCCAGTACTTC. It encodes CASSQTGRGGLETQYF. The rearrangement links TRBV3-1 to TRBJ2-5, with 9 bases lining up with TRBD2. J lost 5 bases, V lost 2 bases, and 9 bases had no gene match. Per germline, CDR1 LGHDT and CDR2 YNNKEL (reference sequence). This CDR3 contains 16 residues.

This chain's CDR3 is CSAGGGEKLFF. In DNA, the CDR3 is TGCAGTGCAGGGGGAGGCGAAAAACTGTTTTTT. This chain uses TRBV20-1 with TRBJ1-4, with TRBD1 as a possible D gene (6 bases). CDR1 and CDR2 (germline): DFQATT, SNEGSKA (reference sequence). CDR3 length equals 11 residues. Trimming took 6 bases from V and 8 from J, leaving 10 bases between them.